This T cell receptor (beta chain) originates from a study of T-cell memory formation after mild COVID-19. This CDR3 has 19 residues. The germline V gene encodes CDR1 LGHNA and CDR2 YSLEER. Germline trimming cut 0 bases from V and 4 bases from J; bases unmatched to any gene: 7. General observations from the study: Proof of SARS-CoV-2 specificity was absent for the second-wave clones that crested on day 37. Within pre-infection memory, some responding clones were found, suggesting cross-reactive memory joined.

TCRdb used MiXCR to reprocess the 5' RACE reads, holding one entry per CDR3 protein. The top ten clones hold about an eighth of a sample with over 450,000 distinct CDR3 sequences, around 21% of them seen once. Comment on this clonotype: Its antigen is not identified.

The rearrangement joins TRBV4-3 to TRBJ2-3; TRBD2 matches 16 bases. The sequence was obtained from an adult woman who had mild COVID-19 (a few samples of this study predate the infection). Cell type and time point are not known. The sample taken for sequencing was PBMCs or a T cell subset sorted from them (not recorded which). The CDR3 region has the DNA TGCGCCAGCAGCCAAGATGGCGGGACTAGCGGGAGGGTGGCAGATACGCAGTATTTT. As protein: CASSQDGGTSGRVADTQYF.